One and the same sample provided the 3 T cell receptor beta chains below, sequenced in a study of neoadjuvant nivolumab and ipilimumab in lung cancer. TCRdb's copy holds only in-frame clones and misses some; the assay was immunoSEQ multiplex PCR. The table shows around 4,500 clones, with over 65% occurring only once. The sample was normal lung tissue adjacent to the tumor, taken after neoadjuvant nivolumab, alone or with ipilimumab, at or shortly before surgery. The receptors shown here come from an adult with non-small cell lung cancer. Some clones in this sample may be carry-over from other donors' samples.

V and J are TRBV19 and TRBJ2-3; D gene unclear. V lost 0 bases, J lost 0 bases, and 13 bases lay in between. Germline V lookup: CDR1 LNHDA, CDR2 SQIVND (reference sequence). CDR3 length equals 17 residues. The CDR3 sequence: CASSIDHQSASTDTQYF. For the CDR3, the DNA is TGTGCCAGTAGTATAGATCATCAGAGTGCTAGCACAGATACGCAGTATTTT.

The V gene is TRBV6-1, the J gene TRBJ1-2, with D unresolved. CDR1 MNHNS and CDR2 SASEGT come from the germline V gene. The CDR3 covers 17 residues. With 0 bases removed from V and 1 base from J, the gap between germline ends came to 15 bases. The CDR3 spells CASSEAIPASINYGYTF. CDR3 nucleotides: TGTGCCAGCAGTGAAGCTATCCCAGCCTCAATTAACTATGGCTACACCTTC.

The chain combines TRBV19 with TRBJ1-5, with TRBD1 matching over 9 bases. Germline CDR1 reads LNHDA; CDR2 reads SQIVND (reference sequence). This CDR3 contains 14 residues. The J segment lost 4 bases and the V segment lost 5 bases, leaving 3 bases of the junction unmatched. CDR3 in amino acids: CASSRGQGNQPQHF. CDR3 nucleotides: TGTGCCAGTAGTCGTGGACAGGGGAATCAGCCCCAGCATTTT.